This record looks at one T cell receptor (beta chain) sequence and its context. The data are from a study of T cell changes during pregnancy in multiple sclerosis. Data came from immunoSEQ multiplex PCR; TCRdb stores just in-frame clones and leaves some out. The sample shows about 19,000 clones, just over 85% of them seen only once. The clonotype comes from a female donor in good health, enrolled as a control in a pregnancy study. This specimen consisted of CD8+ T cells from peripheral blood mononuclear cells, obtained in the third trimester of pregnancy.

The CDR3 sequence: CASSWTTGGEYSPLHF. The DNA for the CDR3 is TGTGCCAGCAGCTGGACTACAGGGGGAGAGTATTCACCCCTCCACTTT. The chain has TRBV5-6 and TRBJ1-6, with 8 bases identical to TRBD1. V trimming: 3 bases; J trimming: 8 bases; junction bases outside the gene matches: 10. Germline V gives CDR1 SGHDT, CDR2 YYEEEE. This CDR3 is 16 amino acids long. Drawing the rest from reference TRBV5-6 and TRBJ1-6, the complete variable domain is DAGVTQSPTHLIKTRGQQVTLRCSPKSGHDTVSWYQQALGQGPQFIFQYYEEEERQRGNFPDRFSGHQFPNYSSELNVNALLLGDSALYLCASSWTTGGEYSPLHFGNGTRLTVT.